What follows are 27 T cell receptor beta chains derived from one specimen sequenced in a study of T cells in localized non-small cell lung cancer. Libraries were prepared by immunoSEQ multiplex PCR; TCRdb keeps only in-frame clonotypes and omits some of them. The data hold around 30,000 clones, with over 80% observed a single time. The sequencing here drew on peripheral blood, taken before any cancer treatment. Every receptor here comes from a male donor at least 60 years old with stage I lung adenocarcinoma.

V and J are TRBV5-6 and TRBJ2-7; TRBD1 matches at 8 bases. Per germline, CDR1 SGHDT and CDR2 YYEEEE. This CDR3 has 14 residues. The J segment lost 7 bases and the V segment lost 3 bases, leaving 9 bases of the junction unmatched. The CDR3 DNA follows: TGTGCCAGCAGCTCCGGGACAGGTCCCGAGGAGCAGTACTTC. Translating it yields CASSSGTGPEEQYF.

The chain couples TRBV6-4 to TRBJ2-1; D is perhaps TRBD1 or TRBD2 (5 bases each). CDR3 size: 16 residues. Germline CDR1 is MRHNA and CDR2 is SNTAGT. V lost 5 bases and J 0 bases, leaving 14 bases between the germline ends. The CDR3 bases are TGTGCCAGCAGTTCCGGGACCCAGAGCTCCTACAATGAGCAGTTCTTC. It codes for CASSSGTQSSYNEQFF.

This chain joins TRBV19 and TRBJ1-5; D might be TRBD1 (5 bases). Germline loops: CDR1 LNHDA, CDR2 SQIVND (reference sequence). CDR3 size: 18 residues. The V end was cut by 0 bases, the J end by 1 base, with 16 bases between. DNA for the CDR3: TGTGCCAGTAGTATAGATCCGACGCAGGGAAGGAGCAATCAGCCCCAGCATTTT. Its translation: CASSIDPTQGRSNQPQHF.

This sequence joins TRBV6-5 and TRBJ1-4, with 8 bases identical to TRBD1. Germline lookup yields CDR1 MNHEY and CDR2 SVGAGI. This CDR3 region has 13 residues. V lost 3 bases and J lost 12; bases outside the gene matches: 6. CDR3 sequence (DNA): TGTGCCAGCAGTTATCAGGGGGCGGGGGAACTGTTTTTT. Translating gives CASSYQGAGELFF.

The chain links TRBV5-1 to TRBJ2-3; D gene unclear. Germline CDR1 and CDR2: SGHRS and YFSETQ. CDR3 length equals 15 residues. V was cut by 4 bases and J by 2 bases, with 14 bases left in between. CDR3 sequence (DNA): TGCGCCAGCAGCACCCAGCTCCCAACCACAGATACGCAGTATTTT. Its translation is CASSTQLPTTDTQYF.

Here the CDR3 DNA reads TGTGCCAGCAGCGCGAGGCGGGAGGACACCGGGGAGCTGTTTTTT. The encoded protein is CASSARREDTGELFF. The rearrangement uses TRBV9 and TRBJ2-2; 8 bases are a match to TRBD2. This CDR3 has 15 residues. The V and J ends lost 3 bases and 3 bases, in that order; junction bases with no gene match: 4. Per germline, CDR1 SGDLS and CDR2 YYNGEE.

This clone came up a few times. CDR3 nucleotide sequence: TGTGCCAGTAGTACCCAGATGAACACTGAAGCTTTCTTT. Protein: CASSTQMNTEAFF. The chain uses TRBV19 and TRBJ1-1; no clear D gene. Looked up from germline, CDR1 is LNHDA and CDR2 is SQIVND (reference sequence). The CDR3 sequence is 13 residues long. V gave up 4 bases and J gave up 0 bases, with 6 bases separating them.

This clone was detected a few times. The rearrangement uses TRBV6-6 and TRBJ1-5, with TRBD1 as a possible D gene (5 bases). Germline-derived CDR1 and CDR2 are MNHNY and SVGAGI (reference sequence). Trimming stripped 2 bases from V and 3 bases from J, with 11 bases between. This CDR3 is 15 amino acids long. The CDR3 bases are TGTGCCAGCAGTTACGGGACCTCGCCCAATCAGCCCCAGCATTTT. Its translation is CASSYGTSPNQPQHF.

The DNA for the CDR3 is TGTGCCAGCATAAGGCGGGGGGGCGAAACAGATACGCAGTATTTT. Translating gives CASIRRGGETDTQYF. V usage is TRBV6-6 and J usage is TRBJ2-3; 9 bases agree with TRBD2. This CDR3 is built from 15 residues. Germline V lookup: CDR1 MNHNY, CDR2 SVGAGI (reference sequence). J lost 3 bases, V lost 7 bases, and 8 bases had no gene match.

This sequence joins TRBV6-1 and TRBJ1-2; no definite D call. The CDR3 is made up of 12 amino acids. V was pared by 0 bases and J by 5 bases, with 4 bases between. Germline-derived CDR1 and CDR2 are MNHNS and SASEGT. CDR3 region: CASSEAQYGYTF. The CDR3 DNA sequence: TGTGCCAGCAGTGAAGCCCAATATGGCTACACCTTC.

This rearrangement joins TRBV10-2 to TRBJ1-5; 7 bases are shared with TRBD1. Trimming removed 4 bases from V and 4 bases from J; junction bases left unmatched: 4. Germline values: CDR1 WSHSY, CDR2 SAAADI. CDR3 length: 14 residues. The CDR3 bases are TGCGCCAGCAGTGGACAGGGCGGGAATCAGCCCCAGCATTTT. It encodes CASSGQGGNQPQHF.

The chain links TRBV7-3 to TRBJ2-3; D may be TRBD1 (5 bases). Trimming took 2 bases from V and 6 from J, leaving 18 bases between them. Looked up from germline, CDR1 is SGHTA and CDR2 is FQGTGA. This CDR3 comprises 16 residues. DNA for the CDR3: TGTGCCAGCAGCTTAGGGCAGGGTCAGCCCCGGGATACGCAGTATTTT. This gives the protein CASSLGQGQPRDTQYF.

The CDR3 nucleotides are TGTGCCAGCATTAGAGCGGGGGGGCCAAATGAGCAGTTCTTC. It translates to CASIRAGGPNEQFF. This chain uses TRBV13 with TRBJ2-1, with TRBD2 matching over 10 bases. From germline, CDR1 is PRHDT and CDR2 FYEKMQ (reference sequence). The length of the CDR3 is 14 residues. V gave up 7 bases and J gave up 7 bases; unmatched junction bases: 7.

V gene TRBV14 combines with J gene TRBJ2-7; D may be TRBD1 (6 bases). Germline V gene data show CDR1 as SGHDN and CDR2 as FVKESK. Trimming left V 4 bases short and J 5 bases short, with 21 bases between. The CDR3 contains 16 residues. CDR3 DNA sequence: TGTGCCAGCAGCCCGGAACAGGGCTACCCCCCGGACGAGCAGTACTTC. Its protein is CASSPEQGYPPDEQYF.

About this clone itself: One end of the junction varies from germline; a read error may be responsible. The chain is built from TRBV7-9 and TRBJ2-1; 9 nucleotides align to TRBD1. The germline V gene encodes CDR1 SEHNR and CDR2 FQNEAQ (reference sequence). The CDR3 length is 14 residues. In DNA form, the CDR3 reads TGTGCCAGCAGCTTAAACGGCTTCCGGACAGGGGTACTCTTC. This encodes CASSLNGFRTGVLF. Drawing the rest from reference TRBV7-9 and TRBJ2-1, the complete variable domain is DTGVSQNPRHKITKRGQNVTFRCDPISEHNRLYWYRQTLGQGPEFLTYFQNEAQLEKSRLLSDRFSAERPKGSFSTLEIQRTEQGDSAMYLCASSLNGFRTGVLFGPGTRLTVL.

V gene TRBV7-9 combines with J gene TRBJ1-6; no clear D. CDR3 size: 12 residues. The ends were cut back, 0 bases at V and 9 bases at J, with 3 bases in the middle. Germline V gives CDR1 SEHNR, CDR2 FQNEAQ (reference sequence). CDR3 DNA sequence: TGTGCCAGCAGCTTAGCAGGTTCACCCCTCCACTTT. It encodes CASSLAGSPLHF.

The chain combines TRBV30 with TRBJ1-3, with D possibly TRBD1 on 5 matching bases. The CDR3 is made up of 12 amino acids. V was clipped by 2 bases and J by 8 bases, with 10 bases between them. CDR1 is GTSNPN and CDR2 is SVGIG in the germline V gene (reference sequence). The CDR3 protein is CAWSISGDTIYF. In nucleotides, the CDR3 is TGTGCCTGGAGTATTTCGGGGGACACCATATATTTT.

The V call is TRBV28, the J call TRBJ1-1, with 8 bases identical to TRBD1. CDR3 length equals 17 residues. Trimming at V came to 2 bases and at J to 0 bases, leaving 8 bases not matched to a gene. CDR1 MDHEN and CDR2 SYDVKM come from the germline V gene. This CDR3 is CASSLPMTGVVNTEAFF. The DNA for the CDR3 is TGTGCCAGCAGTTTACCCATGACAGGGGTAGTGAACACTGAAGCTTTCTTT.

The chain joins TRBV28 to TRBJ2-3; D is possibly TRBD2 (5 bases). V was shortened by 2 bases and J by 0 bases, with 12 bases between the two germline ends. The germline CDR1 and CDR2 sequences are MDHEN and SYDVKM. This CDR3 region has 16 residues. The CDR3 sequence: CASSLVTGISTDTQYF. The CDR3 coding sequence is TGTGCCAGCAGTTTAGTAACGGGAATTAGCACAGATACGCAGTATTTT. Supplemented by reference TRBV28 and TRBJ2-3, the full variable domain reads DVKVTQSSRYLVKRTGEKVFLECVQDMDHENMFWYRQDPGLGLRLIYFSYDVKMKEKGDIPEGYSVSREKKERFSLILESASTNQTSMYLCASSLVTGISTDTQYFGPGTRLTVL.

The V and J genes are TRBV6-6 and TRBJ1-1; no clear D. This CDR3 comprises 13 residues. V lost 5 bases and J 4 bases, leaving 11 bases between the germline ends. Looked up from germline, CDR1 is MNHNY and CDR2 is SVGAGI (reference sequence). CDR3 DNA: TGTGCCAGCAGTCAAAGTGGTTTCACTGAAGCTTTCTTT. Protein sequence: CASSQSGFTEAFF.

This sequence joins TRBV28 and TRBJ1-5; D gene ambiguous. Germline V lookup: CDR1 MDHEN, CDR2 SYDVKM. The CDR3 is 13 residues long. Trimming took off 6 bases at V and 0 bases at J, with 6 bases between the two ends. CDR3 DNA: TGTGCCAGCAGGACAACTAGCAATCAGCCCCAGCATTTT. Protein sequence: CASRTTSNQPQHF.

This chain connects TRBV7-6 to TRBJ2-2; 9 nucleotides align to TRBD2. The J segment lost 3 bases and the V segment lost 5 bases, leaving 4 bases of the junction unmatched. The CDR3 contains 15 residues. The germline V gene has CDR1 SGHVS and CDR2 FNYEAQ. The CDR3 DNA reads as TGTGCCAGCAGCACCACTAGCGGGTACACCGGGGAGCTGTTTTTT. Residues: CASSTTSGYTGELFF.

The V gene is TRBV5-4, the J gene TRBJ1-1, with D unclear. Per germline, CDR1 SGHNT and CDR2 YYREEE (reference sequence). V lost 5 bases and J lost 1, with 12 bases in between. CDR3 length equals 14 residues. As DNA, the CDR3 is TGTGCCAGCAGTACCGCGACACCGAACACTGAAGCTTTCTTT. Its translation is CASSTATPNTEAFF.

This clone has just a few counts. The CDR3 spells CASEQGSNQPQHF. DNA of the CDR3: TGTGCCAGCGAACAGGGTAGCAATCAGCCCCAGCATTTT. The chain combines TRBV19 with TRBJ1-5; D is perhaps TRBD1 (6 bases). The CDR3 totals 13 residues. The germline gives CDR1 LNHDA, CDR2 SQIVND (reference sequence). V lost 9 bases to trimming and J lost 0 bases, with 9 bases between them.

This clone has more than one count but fewer than ten. V gene TRBV7-9 combines with J gene TRBJ1-4; D remains ambiguous. V was cut by 5 bases and J by 0 bases, with 7 bases left in between. Germline V gene lookup returns CDR1 SEHNR and CDR2 FQNEAQ (reference sequence). The CDR3 loop spans 14 amino acids. The CDR3 loop reads CASSTSATNEKLFF. CDR3 coding DNA: TGTGCCAGCAGCACCAGTGCAACTAATGAAAAACTGTTTTTT.

The rearrangement joins TRBV6-6 to TRBJ2-7, with D possibly called TRBD1 or TRBD2 (6 bases each). Germline V lookup: CDR1 MNHNY, CDR2 SVGAGI (reference sequence). Trimming stripped 7 bases from V and 0 bases from J, with 16 bases between. This CDR3 is 15 amino acids long. CDR3 residues: CASTHGGGISYEQYF. The CDR3 DNA reads TGTGCCAGCACCCACGGAGGGGGAATCTCCTACGAGCAGTACTTC.

The rearrangement joins TRBV10-3 to TRBJ2-2; D gene ambiguous. This CDR3 region has 14 residues. Trimming took 0 bases from V and 7 from J, leaving 9 bases between them. Germline V gene sequence: CDR1 ENHRY, CDR2 SYGVKD. CDR3 DNA sequence: TGTGCCATCAGTGAGTCGAATTTGGGCGGGGAGCTGTTTTTT. Translated, it gives CAISESNLGGELFF.